This TCR beta chain was identified during a study of control samples from healthy donors and cancer patients. This CDR3 comprises 14 residues. V gave up 5 bases and J gave up 1 base, with 11 bases separating them. The germline CDR1 and CDR2 sequences are MNHNY and SVGAGI (reference sequence). Only in-frame clones appear in the TCRdb table, and some are missing; sequencing was by immunoSEQ multiplex PCR. The table includes about 80,000 clones, roughly nine tenths detected once. V gene TRBV6-6 combines with J gene TRBJ1-1, with D perhaps TRBD1 (5 bases). The receptor's source is a man in his fifties or sixties in good health. Material for sequencing was blood. CDR3 region: CASSPRQKNTEAFF. The CDR3 nucleotides are TGTGCCAGCAGTCCCCGACAGAAGAACACTGAAGCTTTCTTT.